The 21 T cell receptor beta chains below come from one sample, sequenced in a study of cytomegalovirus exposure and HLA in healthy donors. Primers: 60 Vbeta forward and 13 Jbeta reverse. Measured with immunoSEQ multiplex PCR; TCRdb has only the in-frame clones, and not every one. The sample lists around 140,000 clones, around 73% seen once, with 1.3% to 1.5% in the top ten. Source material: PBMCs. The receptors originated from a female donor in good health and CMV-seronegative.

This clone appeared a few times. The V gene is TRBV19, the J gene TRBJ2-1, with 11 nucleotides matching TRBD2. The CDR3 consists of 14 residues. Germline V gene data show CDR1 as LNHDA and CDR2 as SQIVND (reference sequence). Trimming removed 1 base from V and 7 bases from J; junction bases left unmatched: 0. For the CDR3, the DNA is TGTGCCAGTAGTATAGGACTAGCGGGAAATGAGCAGTTCTTC. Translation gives CASSIGLAGNEQFF.

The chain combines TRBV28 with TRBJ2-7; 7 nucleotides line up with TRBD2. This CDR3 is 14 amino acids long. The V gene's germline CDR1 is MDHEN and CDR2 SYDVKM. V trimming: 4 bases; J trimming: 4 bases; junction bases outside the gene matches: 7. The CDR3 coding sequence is TGTGCCAGCAGTTCCCGACTAGCTGGGTACGAGCAGTACTTC. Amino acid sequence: CASSSRLAGYEQYF. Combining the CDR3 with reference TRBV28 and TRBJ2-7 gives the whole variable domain DVKVTQSSRYLVKRTGEKVFLECVQDMDHENMFWYRQDPGLGLRLIYFSYDVKMKEKGDIPEGYSVSREKKERFSLILESASTNQTSMYLCASSSRLAGYEQYFGPGTRLTVT.

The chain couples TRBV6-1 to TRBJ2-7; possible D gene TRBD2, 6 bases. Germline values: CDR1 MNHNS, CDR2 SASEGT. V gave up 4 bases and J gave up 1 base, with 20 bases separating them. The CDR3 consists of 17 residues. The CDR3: CASSAWGLRDSSYEQYF. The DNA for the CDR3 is TGTGCCAGCAGTGCTTGGGGGTTGCGGGACTCTTCCTACGAGCAGTACTTC.

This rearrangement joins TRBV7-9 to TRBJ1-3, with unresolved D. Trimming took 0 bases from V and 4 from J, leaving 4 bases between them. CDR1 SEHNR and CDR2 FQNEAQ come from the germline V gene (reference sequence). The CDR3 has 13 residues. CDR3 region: CASSLAQGNTIYF. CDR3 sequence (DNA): TGTGCCAGCAGCTTAGCGCAGGGAAACACCATATATTTT.

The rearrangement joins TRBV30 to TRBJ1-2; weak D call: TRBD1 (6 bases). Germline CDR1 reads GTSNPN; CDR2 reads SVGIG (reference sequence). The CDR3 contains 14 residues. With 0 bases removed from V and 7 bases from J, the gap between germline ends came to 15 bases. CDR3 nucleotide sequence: TGTGCCTGGAGTGTACAGGGATACCAGTCTGGCTACACCTTC. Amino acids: CAWSVQGYQSGYTF. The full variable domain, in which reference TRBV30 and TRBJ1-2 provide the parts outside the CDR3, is SQTIHQWPATLVQPVGSPLSLECTVEGTSNPNLYWYRQAAGRGLQLLFYSVGIGQISSEVPQNLSASRPQDRQFILSSKKLLLSDSGFYLCAWSVQGYQSGYTFGSGTRLTVV.

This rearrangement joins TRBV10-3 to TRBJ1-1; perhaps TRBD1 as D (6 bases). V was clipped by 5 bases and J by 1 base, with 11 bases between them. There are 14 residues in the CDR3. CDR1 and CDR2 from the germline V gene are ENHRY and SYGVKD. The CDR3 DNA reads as TGTGCCATCAGTCCACAGGGTAAGAACACTGAAGCTTTCTTT. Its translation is CAISPQGKNTEAFF.

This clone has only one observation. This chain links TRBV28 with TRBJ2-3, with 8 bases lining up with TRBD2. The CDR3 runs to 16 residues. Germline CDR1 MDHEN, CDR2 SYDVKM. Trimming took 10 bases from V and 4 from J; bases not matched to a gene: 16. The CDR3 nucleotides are TGTGCCACCTCTCCTAGCGGGCGGTTTGGTGCAGATACGCAGTATTTT. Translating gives CATSPSGRFGADTQYF.

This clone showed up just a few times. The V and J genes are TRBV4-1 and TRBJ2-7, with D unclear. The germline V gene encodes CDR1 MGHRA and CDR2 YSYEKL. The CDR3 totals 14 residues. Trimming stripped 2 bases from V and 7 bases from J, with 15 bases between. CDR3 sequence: CASSQYQTGPEQYF. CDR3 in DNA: TGCGCCAGCAGCCAATACCAGACTGGTCCGGAGCAGTACTTC.

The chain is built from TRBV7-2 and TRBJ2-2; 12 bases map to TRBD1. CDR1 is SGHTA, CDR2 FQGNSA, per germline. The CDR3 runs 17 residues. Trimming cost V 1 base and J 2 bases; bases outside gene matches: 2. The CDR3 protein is CASSLVGTGGNTGELFF. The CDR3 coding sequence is TGTGCCAGCAGCTTAGTGGGGACAGGGGGCAACACCGGGGAGCTGTTTTTT.

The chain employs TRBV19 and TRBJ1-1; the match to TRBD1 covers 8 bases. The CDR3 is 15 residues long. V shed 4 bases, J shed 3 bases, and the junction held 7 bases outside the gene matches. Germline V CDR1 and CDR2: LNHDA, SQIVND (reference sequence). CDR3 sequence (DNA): TGTGCCAGTAGTAGAGGACAGGGATGGGACACTGAAGCTTTCTTT. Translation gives CASSRGQGWDTEAFF.

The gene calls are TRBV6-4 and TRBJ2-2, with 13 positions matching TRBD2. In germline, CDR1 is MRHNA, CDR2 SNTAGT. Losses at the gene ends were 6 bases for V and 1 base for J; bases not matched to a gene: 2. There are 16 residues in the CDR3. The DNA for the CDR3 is TGTGCCAGCAGACGACTAGCGGGAGGGAACACCGGGGAGCTGTTTTTT. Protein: CASRRLAGGNTGELFF.

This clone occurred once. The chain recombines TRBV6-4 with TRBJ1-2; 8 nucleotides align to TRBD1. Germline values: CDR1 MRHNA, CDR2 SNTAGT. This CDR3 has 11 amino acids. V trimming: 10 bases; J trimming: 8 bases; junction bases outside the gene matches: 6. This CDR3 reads CATSTGDGYTF. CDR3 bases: TGTGCCACTTCGACAGGGGACGGCTACACCTTC.

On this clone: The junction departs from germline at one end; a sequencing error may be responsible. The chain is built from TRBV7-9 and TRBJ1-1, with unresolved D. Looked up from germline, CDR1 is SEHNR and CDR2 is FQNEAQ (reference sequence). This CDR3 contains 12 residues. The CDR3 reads CSSSLGGAEAFF. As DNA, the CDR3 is TGTTCCAGCAGCTTAGGAGGCGCTGAAGCTTTCTTT.

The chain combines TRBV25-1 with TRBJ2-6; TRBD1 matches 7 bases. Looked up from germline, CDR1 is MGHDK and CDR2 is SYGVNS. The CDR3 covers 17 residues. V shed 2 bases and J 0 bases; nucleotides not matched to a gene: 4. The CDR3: CASSERGQYSGANVLTF. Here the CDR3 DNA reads TGTGCCAGCAGTGAAAGGGGGCAATACTCTGGGGCCAACGTCCTGACTTTC.

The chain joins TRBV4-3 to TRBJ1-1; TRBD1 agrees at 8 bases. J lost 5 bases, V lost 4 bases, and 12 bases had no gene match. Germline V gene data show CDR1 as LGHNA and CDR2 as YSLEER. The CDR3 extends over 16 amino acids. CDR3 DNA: TGCGCCAGCAGCCCAAGCCCTCGGACAGGGAGGACTGAAGCTTTCTTT. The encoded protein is CASSPSPRTGRTEAFF.

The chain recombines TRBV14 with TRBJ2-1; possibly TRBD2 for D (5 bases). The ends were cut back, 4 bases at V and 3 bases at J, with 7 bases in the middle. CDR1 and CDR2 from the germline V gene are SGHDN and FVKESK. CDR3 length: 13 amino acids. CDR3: CASSPADYNEQFF. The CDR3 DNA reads TGTGCCAGCAGCCCAGCGGACTACAATGAGCAGTTCTTC.

The CDR3 DNA follows: TGTGCCAGCAGTTCGACTAGCGGAAGCACAGATACGCAGTATTTT. Translated, it gives CASSSTSGSTDTQYF. The genes are TRBV6-5 and TRBJ2-3, with TRBD2 matching 9 bases. With 4 bases clipped from V and 0 bases from J, the junction kept 2 bases outside the gene matches. The CDR3 runs to 15 residues. CDR1 MNHEY and CDR2 SVGAGI come from the germline V gene.

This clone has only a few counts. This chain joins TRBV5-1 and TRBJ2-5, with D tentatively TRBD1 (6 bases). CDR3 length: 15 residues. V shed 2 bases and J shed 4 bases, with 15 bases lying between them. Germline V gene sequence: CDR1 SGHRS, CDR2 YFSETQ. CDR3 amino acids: CASSFTGYEGETQYF. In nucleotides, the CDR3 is TGCGCCAGCAGCTTCACAGGGTATGAGGGAGAGACCCAGTACTTC.

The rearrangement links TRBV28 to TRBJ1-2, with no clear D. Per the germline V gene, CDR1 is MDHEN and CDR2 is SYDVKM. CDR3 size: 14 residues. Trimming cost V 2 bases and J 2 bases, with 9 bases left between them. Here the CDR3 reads CASSLAGRNYGYTF. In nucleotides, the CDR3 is TGTGCCAGCAGTTTAGCCGGGAGAAACTATGGCTACACCTTC.

The CDR3 region has the DNA TGTGCCAGCAGCCAGCGGACAGGGCCTGGAAACACCATATATTTT. Its translation is CASSQRTGPGNTIYF. The chain links TRBV5-4 to TRBJ1-3, with 8 nucleotides matching TRBD1. After removal of 4 bases from V and 2 bases from J, the junction contained 5 bases not matched to a gene. CDR1 is SGHNT, CDR2 YYREEE, per germline (reference sequence). This CDR3 comprises 15 residues.

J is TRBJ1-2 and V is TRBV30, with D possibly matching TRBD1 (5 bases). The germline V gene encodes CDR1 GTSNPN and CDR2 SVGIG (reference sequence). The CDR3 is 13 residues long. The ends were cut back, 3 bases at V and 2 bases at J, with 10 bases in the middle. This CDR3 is CAWRLQGNYGYTF. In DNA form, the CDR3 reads TGTGCCTGGAGGCTTCAGGGAAACTATGGCTACACCTTC. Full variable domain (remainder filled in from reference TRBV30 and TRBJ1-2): SQTIHQWPATLVQPVGSPLSLECTVEGTSNPNLYWYRQAAGRGLQLLFYSVGIGQISSEVPQNLSASRPQDRQFILSSKKLLLSDSGFYLCAWRLQGNYGYTFGSGTRLTVV.